This T cell receptor (beta chain) was profiled in a study of technical replicates of blood from a few donors. This CDR3 has 13 amino acids. The germline gives CDR1 MDHEN, CDR2 SYDVKM. V gave up 8 bases and J gave up 1 base, with 11 bases separating them. The method was immunoSEQ multiplex PCR; TCRdb's version includes in-frame clones alone and lacks a portion of them. The sample yields approximately 87,000 clones, 85% to 95% seen once. The rearrangement links TRBV28 to TRBJ1-1; D perhaps matches TRBD1 (6 bases). The sequencing input was T cells isolated from PBMCs. This TCR came from a human donor in good health. This CDR3 is CASSGQKNTEAFF. CDR3 nucleotide sequence: TGTGCCAGCTCCGGACAGAAGAACACTGAAGCTTTCTTT.